This T cell receptor (beta chain) was captured by sequencing in a study of identical twins. The CDR3 loop spans 16 amino acids. The ends lost 0 bases at V and 4 bases at J; junction bases unmatched: 4. Germline V gene lookup returns CDR1 ENHRY and CDR2 SYGVKD. Template switching (which added a universal primer site) was used, and cDNA carried unique molecular identifiers. TCRdb redid the calling of the 5' RACE reads with MiXCR, one entry per CDR3 protein. The repertoire has nearly 650,000 distinct CDR3 sequences, just over 7% of them found once; the top ten carry around 1.6%. A further study also used this sample, focusing on yellow fever vaccine responses in identical twins.

The sequenced sample was PBMCs. The rearrangement uses TRBV10-3 and TRBJ2-3, with 10 bases matching TRBD2. This receptor was taken from a woman between 18 and 29 years old in good health. The CDR3 protein is CAISESPSGGPDTQYF. Here the CDR3 DNA reads TGTGCCATCAGTGAGTCCCCTAGCGGGGGCCCAGATACGCAGTATTTT.